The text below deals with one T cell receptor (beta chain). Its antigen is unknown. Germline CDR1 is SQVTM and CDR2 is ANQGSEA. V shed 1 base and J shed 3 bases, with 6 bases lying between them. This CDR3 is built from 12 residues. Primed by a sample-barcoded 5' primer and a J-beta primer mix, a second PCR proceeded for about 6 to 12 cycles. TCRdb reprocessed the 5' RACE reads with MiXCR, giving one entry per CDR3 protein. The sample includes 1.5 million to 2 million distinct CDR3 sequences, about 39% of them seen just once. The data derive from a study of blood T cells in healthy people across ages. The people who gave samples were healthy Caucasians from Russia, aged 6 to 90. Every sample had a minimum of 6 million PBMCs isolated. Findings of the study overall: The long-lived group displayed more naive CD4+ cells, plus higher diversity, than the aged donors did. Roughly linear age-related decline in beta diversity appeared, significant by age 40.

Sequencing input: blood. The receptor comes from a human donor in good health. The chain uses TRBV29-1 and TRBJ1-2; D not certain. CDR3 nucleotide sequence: TGCAGCGTTGAAGCACAGCACTATGGCTACACCTTC. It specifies CSVEAQHYGYTF.